This entry concerns a single T cell receptor (beta chain). The target of this receptor is not known. Base qualities are not at hand, and no much larger clone is one base apart. The data derive from a study of OX40 agonist ivuxolimab in advanced cancers. Study-level background: Ivuxolimab, which targeted the costimulatory receptor OX40 (CD134), was an agonistic, fully human IgG2 monoclonal antibody. Intravenous ivuxolimab was administered to patients every 2 weeks at six dose levels: 0.01, 0.1, 0.3, 1.5, 3 and 10 mg/kg. Peripheral TCRbeta sequencing was intended to test whether TCR sequence diversity was altered and clonal T-cell expansion was caused by ivuxolimab. The paper covers the monotherapy dose-escalation part of the phase I ivuxolimab trial, which included N ≈ 52 patients. Of the roughly 51 patients in dose escalation, some 20 had hepatocellular carcinoma, about 15 had melanoma, 9 had renal cell carcinoma and 9 had head and neck cancer. Patients were allowed to have had prior anti-PD-1, anti-PD-L1 or anti-CTLA-4 therapy, and 40% to 45% of the dose-escalation patients had been treated with checkpoint inhibitors. Partial responses were achieved by three dose-escalation patients, of whom one had hepatocellular carcinoma and two had cutaneous melanoma. In the dose-escalation cohort, around four fifths of patients were male, and the mean age was around 60 years with a range of roughly 20 to 85. Broader findings and caveats from the paper: The antigen specificity of the clonally expanded peripheral T cells was not determined. At doses of 0.1 to 3.0 mg/kg, clonal expansion of both CD4+ and CD8+ blood T cells was observed from baseline to week 6. In partial responders in the 0.1-3.0 mg/kg groups, normalized peripheral clonal expansion was found to be among the lowest, especially among CD8+ T cells. Low levels of normalized T-cell clonal expansion were also seen in some patients who did not respond. After ivuxolimab, CD8+ T cells had more expanded clones than CD4+ T cells on average.

V lost 0 bases and J lost 2 bases, and the count of bases not matched to a germline gene is 4. The CDR3 starts with the cysteine, ends with the phenylalanine, and has 15 residues. Just the 45-base CDR3 DNA is kept, in frame starting at base 1. For CDR1 and CDR2, the germline V gene lists SGHRS and YFSETQ. Patients with a history of autoimmune disease or receiving systemic immunosuppression were excluded from the trial. Peripheral blood for TCR sequencing was collected from all dose cohorts at baseline, on cycle 4 day 1, and on cycle 7 day 1. The samples were taken from a phase I, first-in-human, multicenter, open-label dose-escalation trial of ivuxolimab. Adults with locally advanced or metastatic melanoma, renal cell, hepatocellular, or head and neck squamous cell carcinoma were enrolled in the trial. Before TCR sequencing, CD4+ and CD8+ T cells were separately sorted from peripheral blood. To sequence the TCRbeta CDR3 region, genomic DNA was isolated from the sorted cells. TCRbeta CDR3 regions were sequenced using the immunoSEQ Assay. TCRdb took this table from immuneACCESS and kept in-frame rearrangements with V and J called. Such tables lack part of the clones; where checked against another copy, unresolved V genes explain under half of the gap, and the rest is unexplained. The sample contains approximately 30,000 clones, roughly 90% of them found a single time. The top ten constitute roughly 31% of the sample.

The sample in question was CD4+ or CD8+ T cells sorted from blood, obtained in a trial of the OX40 agonist ivuxolimab. The source of this sequence is an adult with an advanced solid tumor such as melanoma, head and neck, liver or kidney cancer. The V and J segments used are TRBV5-1 and TRBJ2-7; TRBD1 lines up with 8 middle nucleotides. The CDR3 region: CASSLEGTGTYEQYF. The nucleotide sequence reads as follows: TGCGCCAGCAGCTTGGAAGGGACAGGAACCTACGAGCAGTACTTC.